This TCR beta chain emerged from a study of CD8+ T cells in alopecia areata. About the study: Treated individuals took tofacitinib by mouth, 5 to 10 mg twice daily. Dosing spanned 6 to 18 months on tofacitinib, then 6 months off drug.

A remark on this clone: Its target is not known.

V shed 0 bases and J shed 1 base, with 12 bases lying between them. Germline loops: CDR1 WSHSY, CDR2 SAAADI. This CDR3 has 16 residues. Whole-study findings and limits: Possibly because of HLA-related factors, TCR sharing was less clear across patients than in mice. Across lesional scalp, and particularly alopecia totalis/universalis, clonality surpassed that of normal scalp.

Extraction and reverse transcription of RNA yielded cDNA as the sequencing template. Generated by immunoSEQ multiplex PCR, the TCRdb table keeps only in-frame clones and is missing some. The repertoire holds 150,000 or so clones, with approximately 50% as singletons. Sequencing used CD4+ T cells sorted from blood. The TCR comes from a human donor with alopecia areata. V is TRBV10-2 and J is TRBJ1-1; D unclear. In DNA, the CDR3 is TGCGCCAGCAGTGAGTCGGTGTGGCAGCAGAACACTGAAGCTTTCTTT. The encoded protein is CASSESVWQQNTEAFF.